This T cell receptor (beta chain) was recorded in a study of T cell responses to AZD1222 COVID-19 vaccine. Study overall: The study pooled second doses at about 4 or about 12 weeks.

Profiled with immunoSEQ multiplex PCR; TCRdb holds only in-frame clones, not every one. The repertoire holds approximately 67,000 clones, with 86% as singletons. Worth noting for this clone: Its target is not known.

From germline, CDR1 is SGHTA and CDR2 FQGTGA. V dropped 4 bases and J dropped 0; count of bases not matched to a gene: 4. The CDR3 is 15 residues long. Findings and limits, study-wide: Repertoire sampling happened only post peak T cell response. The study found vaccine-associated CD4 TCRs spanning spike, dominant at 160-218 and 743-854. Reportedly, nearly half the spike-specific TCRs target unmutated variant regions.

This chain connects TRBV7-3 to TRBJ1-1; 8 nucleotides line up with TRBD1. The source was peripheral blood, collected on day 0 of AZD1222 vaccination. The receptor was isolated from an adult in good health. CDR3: CASSSTGVMNTEAFF. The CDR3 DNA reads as TGTGCCAGCAGCTCGACAGGGGTCATGAACACTGAAGCTTTCTTT.